The T cell receptor (beta chain) under discussion was sequenced for a study of shared clonotypes between healthy human individuals. Sequencing was performed with immunoSEQ multiplex PCR; in TCRdb, only in-frame clones are kept and a portion is missing. The data show roughly 720,000 clones, roughly 88% seen once. Trimming took off 4 bases at V and 5 bases at J, with 15 bases between the two ends. This CDR3 is 14 amino acids long. Germline CDR1 reads LNHDA; CDR2 reads SQIVND (reference sequence). The sequence came from a young man in good health. Some clones in this sample may be carry-over from other donors' samples. This chain joins TRBV19 and TRBJ2-7; D remains ambiguous. Sequencing was done on a sample of memory CD8+ T cells from PBMCs. As to subset: CD45RO+ cells pooled with CCR7-negative TemRA cells. Written as DNA, the CDR3 is TGTGCCAGTAGTACCCAGTTGTCCTGGGACGAGCAGTACTTC. Translating it yields CASSTQLSWDEQYF.